This is a list of T cell receptor beta chains from one sample in a study of CD8 T cells in Susac syndrome. MiXCR, applied by TCRdb to the immunoSEQ multiplex PCR reads, yields one record per CDR3 protein. In the table there are roughly 120,000 distinct CDR3 sequences, 90% to 95% of which are singletons. The specimen sequenced was CD4+ T cells from PBMCs. The receptors were sampled from a human donor with multiple sclerosis. The CDR3 runs from the conserved cysteine through the conserved F or W. The order of the fields is V gene, D gene, J gene, clone size, CDR3 DNA, CDR3 protein. The D gene is left open where the match is weak. Clone size, where shown, is once, few, many, or a class for clones that have expanded.

v_call: TRBV20-1
d_call: NA
j_call: TRBJ1-6
clone_size: NA
cdr3_nt: TGCAGTGACAGATGGAGGGGCTCCTATAATTCACCCCTCCACTTT
cdr3_aa: CSDRWRGSYNSPLHF

v_call: TRBV19
d_call: TRBD1
j_call: TRBJ1-2
clone_size: NA
cdr3_nt: TGTGCCAGTAGTAGCGCGAACAGGGGGAGATATAACTATGGCTACACCTTC
cdr3_aa: CASSSANRGRYNYGYTF

v_call: TRBV6-5
d_call: NA
j_call: TRBJ2-1
clone_size: NA
cdr3_nt: TGTGCCAGCAGGTATAACAGGGTTTACAATGAGCAGTTCTTC
cdr3_aa: CASRYNRVYNEQFF

v_call: TRBV4-3
d_call: NA
j_call: TRBJ1-5
clone_size: NA
cdr3_nt: TGCGCCAGCAGCCAAGAGTTGGGACGGGTCAATCAGCCCCAGCATTTT
cdr3_aa: CASSQELGRVNQPQHF

v_call: TRBV12-3/TRBV12-4
d_call: NA
j_call: TRBJ2-3
clone_size: NA
cdr3_nt: TGTGCCAGCAGTTTTGGCCAGGGGGGAGATACGCAGTATTTT
cdr3_aa: CASSFGQGGDTQYF

v_call: TRBV7-2
d_call: TRBD1
j_call: TRBJ1-2
clone_size: NA
cdr3_nt: TGTGCCAGCAGCTTGGTACTGACAGGGGGGAATGGCTACACCTTC
cdr3_aa: CASSLVLTGGNGYTF

v_call: TRBV20-1
d_call: NA
j_call: TRBJ2-6
clone_size: once
cdr3_nt: TGCAGTGCTAGCACCCCCACCCAGGTATTCTCTGGGGCCAACGTCCTGACTTTC
cdr3_aa: CSASTPTQVFSGANVLTF

v_call: TRBV20-1
d_call: NA
j_call: TRBJ1-5
clone_size: once
cdr3_nt: TGCAGTGCTCTGAGAGAAAGCAATCAGCCCCAGCATTTT
cdr3_aa: CSALRESNQPQHF

v_call: TRBV5-1
d_call: NA
j_call: TRBJ1-2
clone_size: NA
cdr3_nt: TGCGCCAGCAGCTTAAGGGCAGGGGCCTATGGCTACACCTTC
cdr3_aa: CASSLRAGAYGYTF

v_call: TRBV6-5
d_call: TRBD2
j_call: TRBJ2-5
clone_size: NA
cdr3_nt: TGTGCCAGCCGGGCGGGGGGCCAAGAGACCCAGTACTTC
cdr3_aa: CASRAGGQETQYF

v_call: TRBV7-8
d_call: NA
j_call: TRBJ2-4
clone_size: few
cdr3_nt: TGTGCCACCGGACTCAGGGTACAAAACATTCAGTACTTC
cdr3_aa: CATGLRVQNIQYF

v_call: TRBV30
d_call: NA
j_call: TRBJ1-3
clone_size: NA
cdr3_nt: TGTGCCTGGAGTGTAAACTCTGGAAACACCATATATTTT
cdr3_aa: CAWSVNSGNTIYF

v_call: TRBV29-1
d_call: NA
j_call: TRBJ1-1
clone_size: NA
cdr3_nt: TGCAGCGTTGAGTTGGGAACTGAAGCTTTCTTT
cdr3_aa: CSVELGTEAFF

v_call: TRBV5-1
d_call: TRBD1
j_call: TRBJ1-4
clone_size: NA
cdr3_nt: TGCGCCAGCACTTCCGGGACAGGGGAAAAACTGTTTTTT
cdr3_aa: CASTSGTGEKLFF

v_call: TRBV28
d_call: TRBD1
j_call: TRBJ2-3
clone_size: NA
cdr3_nt: TGTGCCAGCAGCCCCGGGACAGCGGGCACAGATACGCAGTATTTT
cdr3_aa: CASSPGTAGTDTQYF

v_call: TRBV12-3/TRBV12-4
d_call: NA
j_call: TRBJ2-2
clone_size: NA
cdr3_nt: TGTGCCAGCAGTTTACCACCCAGGACCAGACTGTTTTTT
cdr3_aa: CASSLPPRTRLFF

v_call: TRBV12-3/TRBV12-4
d_call: NA
j_call: TRBJ1-2
clone_size: NA
cdr3_nt: TGTGCCAGCAGTTTTTTTACTTCCGGCAAAACACGGCGCACCTTC
cdr3_aa: CASSFFTSGKTRRTF

v_call: TRBV19
d_call: NA
j_call: TRBJ1-1
clone_size: NA
cdr3_nt: TGTGCCAGTAGTGTCTCGGGACGGATAAGAGATGAAGTTTTCTTT
cdr3_aa: CASSVSGRIRDEVFF

v_call: TRBV30
d_call: NA
j_call: TRBJ1-5
clone_size: NA
cdr3_nt: TGTGCCTGGGCTACAGGAGCCAATCAGCCCCAGCATTTT
cdr3_aa: CAWATGANQPQHF

v_call: TRBV9
d_call: NA
j_call: TRBJ2-7
clone_size: NA
cdr3_nt: TGTGCCAGCAGCGTAGCTGATGGGCGGACCTACGAGCAGTACTTC
cdr3_aa: CASSVADGRTYEQYF

v_call: TRBV5-4
d_call: NA
j_call: TRBJ2-2
clone_size: NA
cdr3_nt: TGTGCCAGCAGCTTGGCCGGTACGCGGCGGACCGGGGAGCTGTTTTTT
cdr3_aa: CASSLAGTRRTGELFF

v_call: TRBV6-1
d_call: NA
j_call: TRBJ1-2
clone_size: NA
cdr3_nt: TGTGCCAGCAACCACAGGGATGGCTACACCTTC
cdr3_aa: CASNHRDGYTF

v_call: TRBV6-2/TRBV6-3
d_call: TRBD1
j_call: TRBJ1-6
clone_size: NA
cdr3_nt: TGTGCCAGCAGACTCGACAGGGGGAATTCACCCCTCCACTTT
cdr3_aa: CASRLDRGNSPLHF

v_call: TRBV18
d_call: NA
j_call: TRBJ2-7
clone_size: NA
cdr3_nt: TGTGCCAGCTCACCACCTGGGACGCTGACCTACGAGCAGTACTTC
cdr3_aa: CASSPPGTLTYEQYF

v_call: TRBV6-1
d_call: TRBD1
j_call: TRBJ1-1
clone_size: NA
cdr3_nt: TGTGCCAGCAGTTCAGGACAGGGGGGTCGGTCTTTCTTT
cdr3_aa: CASSSGQGGRSFF

v_call: TRBV4-1
d_call: NA
j_call: TRBJ1-4
clone_size: NA
cdr3_nt: TGCGCCAGCAGCCAACCTTATGAAAAACTGTTTTTT
cdr3_aa: CASSQPYEKLFF

v_call: TRBV24-1
d_call: NA
j_call: TRBJ2-3
clone_size: NA
cdr3_nt: TGTGCCACCAGTGATTTCGGGGTGCAGTATTTT
cdr3_aa: CATSDFGVQYF

v_call: TRBV20-1
d_call: NA
j_call: TRBJ2-4
clone_size: NA
cdr3_nt: TGCAGTGCTAGAGAACCTTCCCGGGGAAGGGACATTCAGTACTTC
cdr3_aa: CSAREPSRGRDIQYF

v_call: TRBV14
d_call: NA
j_call: TRBJ2-2
clone_size: NA
cdr3_nt: TGTGCCAGCAGCCAAGCGGTTACTTTCGGGGAGCTGTTTTTT
cdr3_aa: CASSQAVTFGELFF

v_call: TRBV9
d_call: TRBD1
j_call: TRBJ2-1
clone_size: once
cdr3_nt: TGTGCCAGCAGCCTCCGGGACAGGGGGAACAATGAGCAGTTCTTC
cdr3_aa: CASSLRDRGNNEQFF

v_call: TRBV4-2
d_call: NA
j_call: TRBJ1-2
clone_size: NA
cdr3_nt: TGTGCCAGCAGCCAGGGAGGCGGGGGCGATATCCGTTACTATGGCTACACCTTC
cdr3_aa: CASSQGGGGDIRYYGYTF

v_call: TRBV7-3
d_call: NA
j_call: TRBJ2-2
clone_size: NA
cdr3_nt: TGTGCCAGCAGCCCCCAGGGCGGCTCCGGGGAGCTGTTTTTT
cdr3_aa: CASSPQGGSGELFF

v_call: TRBV5-1
d_call: NA
j_call: TRBJ1-1
clone_size: NA
cdr3_nt: TGCGCCAGCAGAAGAGCAGAGAACACTGAAGCTTTCTTT
cdr3_aa: CASRRAENTEAFF

v_call: TRBV7-9
d_call: NA
j_call: TRBJ1-4
clone_size: NA
cdr3_nt: TGTGCCAGCAGCTTAGGGGGCCAGATTAATGAAAAACTGTTTTTT
cdr3_aa: CASSLGGQINEKLFF

v_call: TRBV6-1
d_call: NA
j_call: TRBJ1-5
clone_size: NA
cdr3_nt: TGTGCCAGCAGTGTTGGACAGAATCAGCCCCAGCATTTT
cdr3_aa: CASSVGQNQPQHF

v_call: TRBV9
d_call: NA
j_call: TRBJ2-1
clone_size: NA
cdr3_nt: TGTGCCAGCAGCGGCGCCGGTGAGCAGTTCTTC
cdr3_aa: CASSGAGEQFF

v_call: TRBV5-4
d_call: NA
j_call: TRBJ2-5
clone_size: NA
cdr3_nt: TGTGCCAGCAGCTTCACGCAGGGCCAGACCCAGTACTTC
cdr3_aa: CASSFTQGQTQYF

v_call: TRBV5-1
d_call: NA
j_call: TRBJ2-7
clone_size: NA
cdr3_nt: TGCGCCACCCATCCGGGAGAGACGGATGACAGGGACTCCTACGAGCAGTACTTC
cdr3_aa: CATHPGETDDRDSYEQYF

v_call: TRBV27
d_call: NA
j_call: TRBJ2-1
clone_size: NA
cdr3_nt: TGTGCCAGCAGTTTCCCCCCCCCGCGGGGTCACAATGAGCAGTTCTTC
cdr3_aa: CASSFPPPRGHNEQFF

v_call: TRBV5-5
d_call: NA
j_call: TRBJ2-1
clone_size: NA
cdr3_nt: TGTGCCAGCAGCCCGTACAGAATCCATGAGCAGTTCTTC
cdr3_aa: CASSPYRIHEQFF

v_call: TRBV7-9
d_call: NA
j_call: TRBJ1-2
clone_size: NA
cdr3_nt: TGTGCCAGCAGCGGGAAGGGGCGTTATGGCTACACCTTC
cdr3_aa: CASSGKGRYGYTF

v_call: TRBV7-9
d_call: TRBD1
j_call: TRBJ1-2
clone_size: NA
cdr3_nt: TGTGCCCCAAAGCTTGGTGACAGGGGGCTATGTGGCTACACCTTC
cdr3_aa: CAPKLGDRGLCGYTF

v_call: TRBV12-3/TRBV12-4
d_call: TRBD2
j_call: TRBJ2-2
clone_size: NA
cdr3_nt: TGTGCCAGCAGTCAGACCCTAGCGGGGGACACCGGGGAGCTGTTTTTT
cdr3_aa: CASSQTLAGDTGELFF

v_call: TRBV6-2/TRBV6-3
d_call: NA
j_call: TRBJ2-2
clone_size: once
cdr3_nt: TGTGCCAGCAGTCCAGGACCCCGCCCCGGGGAGCTGTTTTTT
cdr3_aa: CASSPGPRPGELFF

v_call: TRBV5-4
d_call: NA
j_call: TRBJ2-2
clone_size: once
cdr3_nt: TGTGCCAGCAGCTCGACTCTTCGGCCCACCGGGGAGCTGTTTTTT
cdr3_aa: CASSSTLRPTGELFF

v_call: TRBV7-9
d_call: NA
j_call: TRBJ2-2
clone_size: NA
cdr3_nt: TGTGCCAGAGGACGGGGCGGGGAGCTGTTTTTT
cdr3_aa: CARGRGGELFF

v_call: TRBV10-3
d_call: TRBD1
j_call: TRBJ2-5
clone_size: NA
cdr3_nt: TGTGCCATCAGTACGGGACAGGGCGGGGAGACCCAGTACTTC
cdr3_aa: CAISTGQGGETQYF

v_call: TRBV6-2/TRBV6-3
d_call: NA
j_call: TRBJ1-5
clone_size: NA
cdr3_nt: TGTGCCAGCTGCTTCTACAATCAGCCCCAGCATTTT
cdr3_aa: CASCFYNQPQHF